The next 25 T cell receptor beta chains were all read from a single sample in a study of Tregs in tolerant kidney transplant recipients. Some clones are missing from TCRdb's copy, which holds only in-frame ones; the method was immunoSEQ multiplex PCR. The sample holds tens of thousands of clones; about 89% are singletons and the top ten take around 0.42%. The input for sequencing was CD4+ T cells from blood, taken before the transplant. The source is a human donor who received a combined kidney and bone marrow transplant.

J is TRBJ2-7 and V is TRBV7-2, with TRBD2 identical over 13 bases. Looked up from germline, CDR1 is SGHTA and CDR2 is FQGNSA. With V trimmed by 1 base and J by 4 bases, 1 base remained unmatched. This CDR3 is built from 15 residues. For the CDR3, the DNA is TGTGCCAGCAGCTTAGAGACTAGCGGGGGGTACGAGCAGTACTTC. Translating gives CASSLETSGGYEQYF.

The rearrangement links TRBV9 to TRBJ2-1; TRBD2 agrees at 7 bases. V lost 5 bases to trimming and J lost 11 bases; unmatched junction nucleotides: 13. This CDR3 comprises 14 residues. Germline-derived CDR1 and CDR2 are SGDLS and YYNGEE. The CDR3 loop is CASRQGTNPGQQFF. The CDR3, as DNA: TGTGCCAGCAGGCAAGGGACTAACCCTGGGCAGCAGTTCTTC.

CDR3 bases: TGCGCCAGCAGCTTGGCGGCAGGTTCTACCTACGAGCAGTACTTC. This gives the protein CASSLAAGSTYEQYF. The chain carries TRBV5-1 and TRBJ2-7; D is ambiguous. Germline V CDR1 and CDR2: SGHRS, YFSETQ. Trimming took 0 bases from V and 2 from J, leaving 12 bases between them. This CDR3 region has 15 residues.

This sequence joins TRBV30 and TRBJ1-2; unclear D gene. Germline CDR1 GTSNPN, CDR2 SVGIG (reference sequence). The V end was cut by 2 bases, the J end by 4 bases, with 8 bases between. The CDR3 has 12 amino acids. For the CDR3, the DNA is TGTGCCTGGAGTCGAGGGCTCTATGGCTACACCTTC. Its protein product is CAWSRGLYGYTF.

CDR3 sequence reads: CASSLLSGGHYEQYF. The CDR3 DNA is TGTGCCAGCAGCCTACTTAGCGGGGGTCACTACGAGCAGTACTTC. The chain employs TRBV4-2 and TRBJ2-7; 9 bases are shared with TRBD2. J lost 3 bases, V lost 4 bases, and 7 bases had no gene match. This CDR3 comprises 15 residues. Germline CDR1 reads LGHNA; CDR2 reads YNFKEQ.

The chain carries TRBV7-2 and TRBJ2-5; possible D gene TRBD1, 6 bases. Germline V gene data show CDR1 as SGHTA and CDR2 as FQGNSA. The CDR3 covers 13 residues. V lost 4 bases, J lost 4 bases, and 10 bases lay in between. CDR3 amino acids: CASSSGGRETQYF. For the CDR3, the DNA is TGTGCCAGCAGCTCTGGGGGCAGAGAGACCCAGTACTTC.

The CDR3 bases are TGTGCCAGCAGTAGACAGATAAACACTGAAGCTTTCTTT. The encoded protein is CASSRQINTEAFF. The gene calls are TRBV27 and TRBJ1-1, with TRBD1 as a possible D gene (5 bases). Germline V lookup: CDR1 MNHEY, CDR2 SMNVEV (reference sequence). This CDR3 comprises 13 residues. The V and J ends lost 5 bases and 2 bases respectively, with 9 bases between them.

The chain joins TRBV19 to TRBJ2-1, with TRBD2 as a possible D gene (6 bases). V was cut by 0 bases and J by 3 bases, with 18 bases left in between. CDR1 and CDR2 (germline): LNHDA, SQIVND (reference sequence). The CDR3 spans 18 residues. Here the CDR3 reads CASSIEGDSGAVYNEQFF. CDR3 coding DNA: TGTGCCAGTAGTATAGAGGGGGACTCCGGCGCAGTCTACAATGAGCAGTTCTTC. The variable domain in full, with the rest retrieved from reference TRBV19 and TRBJ2-1, is DGGITQSPKYLFRKEGQNVTLSCEQNLNHDAMYWYRQDPGQGLRLIYYSQIVNDFQKGDIAEGYSVSREKKESFPLTVTSAQKNPTAFYLCASSIEGDSGAVYNEQFFGPGTRLTVL.

This chain connects TRBV23-1 to TRBJ2-5; 10 nucleotides align to TRBD2. TRBV23-1 is recorded as an ORF, its role being uncertain. The CDR3 spans 20 residues. With 8 bases clipped from V and 4 bases from J, the junction kept 25 bases outside the gene matches. Here the CDR3 reads CASSSPGAALAGNQRETQYF. The CDR3 region has the DNA TGCGCCAGCTCCTCCCCCGGTGCGGCACTAGCGGGAAATCAGAGAGAGACCCAGTACTTC.

This chain joins TRBV28 and TRBJ2-2; 7 positions agree with TRBD1. Trimming removed 7 bases from V and 1 base from J; junction bases left unmatched: 9. Germline CDR1 MDHEN, CDR2 SYDVKM. The CDR3 consists of 16 residues. The CDR3: CASTHGTAMNTGELFF. CDR3 in DNA: TGTGCCAGCACCCACGGGACAGCGATGAACACCGGGGAGCTGTTTTTT.

V and J are TRBV28 and TRBJ1-2; D possibly corresponds to TRBD1 (6 bases). V lost 8 bases to trimming and J lost 4 bases, with 17 bases between them. The CDR3 runs to 14 residues. Germline CDR1 is MDHEN and CDR2 is SYDVKM. The DNA of the CDR3 is TGTGCCAGCTTCGCAGGGGAGAGGGGCTATGGCTACACCTTC. It specifies CASFAGERGYGYTF.

The J gene is TRBJ2-1, the V gene TRBV29-1; 8 positions match TRBD2. The V gene end was trimmed by 3 bases and the J gene end by 6 bases; junction bases not matched to a gene: 10. This CDR3 spans 15 amino acids. CDR1 is SQVTM and CDR2 is ANQGSEA in the germline V gene. CDR3 protein: CSVEDWGLEANEQFF. The CDR3 nucleotides are TGCAGCGTTGAGGATTGGGGACTAGAGGCCAATGAGCAGTTCTTC.

The genes are TRBV10-3 and TRBJ2-7; tentative D call: TRBD1 (5 bases). This CDR3 has 13 amino acids. Germline-derived CDR1 and CDR2 are ENHRY and SYGVKD. V dropped 4 bases and J dropped 2 bases, with 9 bases sitting between them. CDR3 nucleotides: TGTGCCATCAGTGGTTTACAGGCCTACGAGCAGTACTTC. Amino acid sequence: CAISGLQAYEQYF.

The chain has TRBV27 and TRBJ1-1, with 8 bases identical to TRBD1. The V segment lost 4 bases and the J segment 7 bases; nucleotides outside the gene matches: 8. This CDR3 has 14 amino acids. CDR1 is MNHEY and CDR2 is SMNVEV in the germline V gene (reference sequence). This chain's CDR3 is CASSSLGQGVEAFF. In nucleotides, the CDR3 is TGTGCCAGCAGTTCATTAGGACAGGGCGTTGAAGCTTTCTTT.

The chain is built from TRBV7-3 and TRBJ2-1; tentative D call: TRBD2 (5 bases). V was pared by 5 bases and J by 1 base, with 18 bases between. CDR3 length: 17 amino acids. Germline V gene data show CDR1 as SGHTA and CDR2 as FQGTGA. DNA for the CDR3: TGTGCCAGCAGCCCCCGAGTCGGTGGGAGTTCCTACAATGAGCAGTTCTTC. It is translated as CASSPRVGGSSYNEQFF.

The CDR3 DNA follows: TGTGCCAGTAGCCGTACGACTAGCGGGAGGCGAAACAATGAGCAGTTCTTC. It codes for CASSRTTSGRRNNEQFF. The chain couples TRBV19 to TRBJ2-1, with 13 positions matching TRBD2. With V trimmed by 6 bases and J by 5 bases, 10 bases remained unmatched. Germline CDR1 reads LNHDA; CDR2 reads SQIVND (reference sequence). This CDR3 is built from 17 residues.

The CDR3 here is CASSSHLNTEAFF. The CDR3, as DNA: TGTGCCAGCAGTTCCCATCTGAACACTGAAGCTTTCTTT. V and J are TRBV28 and TRBJ1-1; D gene unclear. Germline loops: CDR1 MDHEN, CDR2 SYDVKM. V shed 4 bases and J shed 0 bases, with 6 bases lying between them. CDR3 length: 13 residues.

The chain links TRBV5-1 to TRBJ1-2, with 10 bases aligning to TRBD1. Germline V lookup: CDR1 SGHRS, CDR2 YFSETQ. V was clipped by 6 bases and J by 3 bases; unmatched bases: 8. The CDR3 has 15 residues. CDR3 nucleotide sequence: TGCGCCAGCACCCCGACCGGGACAGGGGACTATGGCTACACCTTC. Amino acids: CASTPTGTGDYGYTF.

The V gene is TRBV29-1, the J gene TRBJ2-1, with TRBD2 identical over 13 bases. Trimming at V came to 6 bases and at J to 2 bases, leaving 10 bases not matched to a gene. The germline V gene has CDR1 SQVTM and CDR2 ANQGSEA. CDR3 length: 17 residues. The chain's CDR3 is CSVPGLAGDWAYNEQFF. DNA for the CDR3: TGCAGCGTACCCGGACTAGCGGGAGACTGGGCCTACAATGAGCAGTTCTTC.

The CDR3 DNA follows: TGCGCCAGCAGCCAAGATTTTAATGGAGGGCAGGTAGTAGAGGGCTACACCTTC. Translation: CASSQDFNGGQVVEGYTF. The rearrangement uses TRBV4-3 and TRBJ1-2; D is undetermined. V lost 0 bases to trimming and J lost 8 bases, with 25 bases between them. This CDR3 spans 18 amino acids. Germline V gives CDR1 LGHNA, CDR2 YSLEER.

This chain joins TRBV7-9 and TRBJ2-5, with TRBD1 matching 7 bases. J lost 3 bases, V lost 5 bases, and 3 bases had no gene match. CDR3 length: 13 residues. Germline-derived CDR1 and CDR2 are SEHNR and FQNEAQ (reference sequence). This chain's CDR3 is CASSRGQKETQYF. For the CDR3, the DNA is TGTGCCAGCAGCCGGGGACAGAAAGAGACCCAGTACTTC.

The chain couples TRBV2 to TRBJ2-5; D uncertain. V was trimmed by 4 bases and J by 6 bases, leaving 9 bases between them. Germline V gene data show CDR1 as SNHLY and CDR2 as FYNNEI. CDR3 size: 12 residues. The CDR3 nucleotides read TGTGCCAGCAGTGCCACCGAGAAGACCCAGTACTTC. Translation gives CASSATEKTQYF.

This chain joins TRBV18 and TRBJ2-5, with 9 bases lining up with TRBD1. The germline V gene encodes CDR1 KGHSH and CDR2 LQKENI. Trimming at V came to 5 bases and at J to 5 bases, leaving 6 bases not matched to a gene. This CDR3 spans 14 amino acids. In nucleotides, the CDR3 is TGTGCCAGCTCAACTGGGACAGGGAGGGAGACCCAGTACTTC. This encodes CASSTGTGRETQYF. Combining the CDR3 with reference TRBV18 and TRBJ2-5 gives the whole variable domain NAGVMQNPRHLVRRRGQEARLRCSPMKGHSHVYWYRQLPEEGLKFMVYLQKENIIDESGMPKERFSAEFPKEGPSILRIQQVVRGDSAAYFCASSTGTGRETQYFGPGTRLLVL.

V is TRBV10-3 and J is TRBJ2-7; 11 nucleotides agree with TRBD2. Germline CDR1 and CDR2: ENHRY and SYGVKD. This CDR3 region has 15 residues. V shed 0 bases and J 5 bases; nucleotides not matched to a gene: 3. The DNA of the CDR3 is TGTGCCATCAGTGAGTCAGGGACTAGCGGTGACGAGCAGTACTTC. It translates to CAISESGTSGDEQYF.

The chain couples TRBV6-1 to TRBJ1-3; 7 bases fit TRBD1. The germline V gene has CDR1 MNHNS and CDR2 SASEGT. The CDR3 has 15 amino acids. The junction had 3 bases not matched to a gene; V was cut back by 4 bases and J by 0 bases. CDR3 sequence reads: CASSVQGYSGNTIYF. CDR3 nucleotide sequence: TGTGCCAGCAGTGTACAGGGGTACTCTGGAAACACCATATATTTT.